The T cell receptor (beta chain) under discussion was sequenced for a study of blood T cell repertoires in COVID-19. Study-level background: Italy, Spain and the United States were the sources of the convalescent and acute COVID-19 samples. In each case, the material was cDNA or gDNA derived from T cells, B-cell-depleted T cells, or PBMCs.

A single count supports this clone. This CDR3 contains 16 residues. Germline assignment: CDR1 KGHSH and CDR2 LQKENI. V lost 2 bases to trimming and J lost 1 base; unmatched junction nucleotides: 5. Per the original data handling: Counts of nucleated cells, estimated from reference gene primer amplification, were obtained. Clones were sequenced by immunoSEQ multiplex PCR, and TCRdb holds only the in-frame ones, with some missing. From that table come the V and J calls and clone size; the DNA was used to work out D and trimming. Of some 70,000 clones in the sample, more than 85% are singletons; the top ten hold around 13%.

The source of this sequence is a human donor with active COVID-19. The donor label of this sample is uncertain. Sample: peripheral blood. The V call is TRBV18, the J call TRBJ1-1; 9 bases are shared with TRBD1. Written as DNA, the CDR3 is TGTGCCAGCTCACCATCGGAACAGGGGGCGAACACTGAAGCTTTCTTT. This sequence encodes CASSPSEQGANTEAFF.